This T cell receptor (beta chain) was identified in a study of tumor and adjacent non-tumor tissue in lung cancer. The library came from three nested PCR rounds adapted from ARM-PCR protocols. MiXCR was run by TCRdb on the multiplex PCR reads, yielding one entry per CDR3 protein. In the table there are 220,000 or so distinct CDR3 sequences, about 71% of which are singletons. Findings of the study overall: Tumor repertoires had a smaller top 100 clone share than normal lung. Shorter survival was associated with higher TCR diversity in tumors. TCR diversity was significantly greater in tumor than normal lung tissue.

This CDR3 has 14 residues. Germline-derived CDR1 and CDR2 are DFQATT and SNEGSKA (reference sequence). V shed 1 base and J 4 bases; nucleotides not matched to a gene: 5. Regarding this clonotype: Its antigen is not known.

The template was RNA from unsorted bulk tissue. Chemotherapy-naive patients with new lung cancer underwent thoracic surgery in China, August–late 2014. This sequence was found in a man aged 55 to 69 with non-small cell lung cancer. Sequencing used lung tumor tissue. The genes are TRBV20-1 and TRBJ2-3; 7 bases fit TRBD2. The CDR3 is CSARGTSFSDTQYF. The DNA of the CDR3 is TGCAGTGCTAGAGGGACTAGTTTTTCAGATACGCAGTATTTT.